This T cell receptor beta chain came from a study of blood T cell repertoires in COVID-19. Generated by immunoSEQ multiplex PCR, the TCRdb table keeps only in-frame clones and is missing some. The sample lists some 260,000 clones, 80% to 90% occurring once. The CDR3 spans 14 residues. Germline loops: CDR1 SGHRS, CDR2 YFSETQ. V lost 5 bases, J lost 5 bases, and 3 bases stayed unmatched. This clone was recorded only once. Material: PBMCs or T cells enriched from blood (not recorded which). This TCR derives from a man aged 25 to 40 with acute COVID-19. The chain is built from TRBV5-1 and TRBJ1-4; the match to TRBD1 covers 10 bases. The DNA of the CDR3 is TGCGCCAGCAGTACGGACAGGGGGAATGAAAAACTGTTTTTT. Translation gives CASSTDRGNEKLFF.